This T cell receptor beta chain was captured by sequencing in a study of human T cells and chemical hapten exposure. TCRdb reprocessed the 5' RACE reads via MiXCR and lists one record per CDR3 protein. The data contain around 82,000 distinct CDR3 sequences, roughly 8.4% of them singletons. The CDR3 loop spans 14 amino acids. Looked up from germline, CDR1 is MNHEY and CDR2 is SMNVEV (reference sequence). With V trimmed by 6 bases and J by 9 bases, 11 bases remained unmatched. Extraction of total RNA was performed on unfractionated whole blood. This clonotype has just a few counts. This clonotype was sampled from a male donor in good health. The chain has TRBV27 and TRBJ2-1, with TRBD2 matching 7 bases. Here the CDR3 DNA reads TGTGCCAGCAGCCCCCCGACTAGCTCTGGTGAGCAGTTCTTC. Its protein product is CASSPPTSSGEQFF.